This T cell receptor (beta chain) comes out of a study of patients and donors after allogeneic stem cell transplantation. The CDR3 totals 13 residues. V gave up 6 bases and J gave up 6 bases, with 15 bases separating them. CDR1 and CDR2 (germline): DFQATT, SNEGSKA (reference sequence). TCRdb reprocessed the RT-PCR reads via MiXCR and lists one record per CDR3 protein. The sample has 900,000 to 1,000,000 distinct CDR3 sequences, approximately 19% seen once. This receptor was obtained from a human donor who was either an allogeneic HSCT recipient or a stem cell or donor lymphocyte infusion donor (not recorded which). It is not recorded whose cells these are; they may come from a transplant donor. Sequencing used blood, either unsorted or a sorted T cell fraction (not recorded which). The chain combines TRBV20-1 with TRBJ1-5; maybe TRBD1 (5 bases). CDR3 sequence (DNA): TGCAGTGCCAGGGAGGGCGTTTCTCAGCCCCAGCATTTT. This sequence encodes CSAREGVSQPQHF.